The clone carrying this T cell receptor (beta chain) was counted only a few times. Antigen unknown. Distinct nucleotide sequences in the sample also encode this CDR3. Assay: immunoSEQ multiplex PCR; the TCRdb copy retains only in-frame clones and omits some. Of hundreds of thousands of clones detected, around 87% appear once; the ten largest clones hold 3% to 4%. Treatment denoted: roughly 20 received Ad26.COV2.S at low or high dose, single or two shots; 5 received placebo; per-sample allocation not given. Vaccine and placebo recipients were sampled on day 63 after the first injection. Within Boston, the person who donated was an adult of 18-55 years. The data are from a study of Ad26.COV2.S vaccination and SARS-CoV-2 variants. About the research overall: Intramuscular Ad26.COV2.S at 5x10^10 or 1x10^11 viral particles.

V lost 0 bases to trimming and J lost 2 bases, with 13 bases between them. Per germline, CDR1 LGHDT and CDR2 YNNKEL (reference sequence). The CDR3 totals 17 residues. Broader study findings: Placebo recipients and vaccine recipients were similar in non-spike TCR breadth. Estimates derived from TCR breadth and depth analyses may have underestimated total T cell responses.

Sequencing was performed on peripheral blood, taken in a trial of Ad26.COV2.S vaccine versus placebo. The sequence was collected from a person between 18 and 59 years old who received the Ad26.COV2.S COVID-19 vaccine or a placebo. V and J are TRBV3-1 (or the pseudogene TRBV3-2) and TRBJ1-4; D unclear. In nucleotides, the CDR3 is TGTGCCAGCAGCCAAGACTTACGGCGCGGGACTAATGAAAAACTGTTTTTT. Translating it yields CASSQDLRRGTNEKLFF.